What follows is one TCR beta chain and its context. The data stem from a study of blood T cells in healthy people across ages. V lost 0 bases, J lost 5 bases, and 14 bases lay in between. Germline CDR1 is SGHRS and CDR2 is YFSETQ. CDR3 length: 15 residues. Then a second PCR, running roughly 7 to 11 cycles, was carried out with a sample-barcoded 5' primer and a J-beta primer mix. In TCRdb, the 5' RACE reads were re-called with MiXCR into one record per CDR3 protein. The sample carries around 1,700,000 distinct CDR3 sequences, under 30% recorded once. What was sequenced was blood. J is TRBJ2-5 and V is TRBV5-1; D gene ambiguous. The sequence derives from a woman in her thirties in good health. CDR3 sequence reads: CASSLADPREETQYF. As DNA, the CDR3 is TGCGCCAGCAGCTTGGCCGATCCTAGAGAGGAGACCCAGTACTTC.